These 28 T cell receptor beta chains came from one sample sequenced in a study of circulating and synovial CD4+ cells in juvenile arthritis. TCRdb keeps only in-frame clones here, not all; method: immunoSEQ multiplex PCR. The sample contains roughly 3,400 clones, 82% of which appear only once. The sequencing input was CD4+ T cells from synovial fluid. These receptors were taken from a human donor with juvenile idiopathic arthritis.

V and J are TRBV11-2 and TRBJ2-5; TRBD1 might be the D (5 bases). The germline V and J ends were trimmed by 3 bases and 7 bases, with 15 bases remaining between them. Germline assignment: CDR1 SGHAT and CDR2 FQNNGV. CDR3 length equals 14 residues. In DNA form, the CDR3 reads TGTGCCAGCAGCTTCATTGGGCAGGGTGGGACCCAGTACTTC. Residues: CASSFIGQGGTQYF.

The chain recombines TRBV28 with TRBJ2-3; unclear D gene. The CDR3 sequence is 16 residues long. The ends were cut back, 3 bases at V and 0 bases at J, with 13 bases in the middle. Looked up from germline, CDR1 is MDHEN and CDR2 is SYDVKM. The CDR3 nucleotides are TGTGCCAGCAGTTTCCCTCCGCCACACAGCACAGATACGCAGTATTTT. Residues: CASSFPPPHSTDTQYF.

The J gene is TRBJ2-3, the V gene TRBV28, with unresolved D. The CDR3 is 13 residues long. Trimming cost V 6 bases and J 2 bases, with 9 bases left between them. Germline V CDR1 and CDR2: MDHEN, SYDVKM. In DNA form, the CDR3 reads TGTGCCAGCAGCAACCAGGTCACAGATACGCAGTATTTT. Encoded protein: CASSNQVTDTQYF.

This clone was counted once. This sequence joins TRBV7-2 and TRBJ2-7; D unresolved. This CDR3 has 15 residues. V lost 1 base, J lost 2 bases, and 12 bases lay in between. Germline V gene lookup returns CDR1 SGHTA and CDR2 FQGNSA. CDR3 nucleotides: TGTGCCAGCAGCTTAGGGTCCGCCACAACCTACGAGCAGTACTTC. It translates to CASSLGSATTYEQYF.

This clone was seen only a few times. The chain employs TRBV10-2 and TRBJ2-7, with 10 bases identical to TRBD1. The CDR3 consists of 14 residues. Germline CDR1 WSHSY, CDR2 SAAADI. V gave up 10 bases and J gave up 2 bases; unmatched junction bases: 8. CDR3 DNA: TGCGCCAACAAGGCTGGGACAGGGGCCTACGAGCAGTACTTC. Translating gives CANKAGTGAYEQYF.

CDR3 in DNA: TGTGCCAGCAGTTTACGAGGGGACATCATGAACACTGAAGCTTTCTTT. Its translation is CASSLRGDIMNTEAFF. This chain connects TRBV28 to TRBJ1-1; D may be TRBD1 (6 bases). Trimming shortened V by 2 bases and J by 0 bases, and 13 bases separated the two germline ends. Germline values: CDR1 MDHEN, CDR2 SYDVKM. The CDR3 has 16 amino acids.

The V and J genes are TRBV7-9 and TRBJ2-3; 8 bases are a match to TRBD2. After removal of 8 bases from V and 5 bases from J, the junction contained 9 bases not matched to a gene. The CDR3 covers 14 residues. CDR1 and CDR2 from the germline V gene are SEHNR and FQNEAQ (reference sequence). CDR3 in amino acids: CASHSGGAVDTQYF. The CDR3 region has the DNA TGTGCCAGCCACTCGGGAGGGGCGGTAGATACGCAGTATTTT.

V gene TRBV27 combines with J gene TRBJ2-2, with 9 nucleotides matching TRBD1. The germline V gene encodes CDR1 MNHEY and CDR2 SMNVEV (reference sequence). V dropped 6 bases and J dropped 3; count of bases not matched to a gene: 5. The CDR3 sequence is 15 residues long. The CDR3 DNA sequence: TGTGCCAGCAGGGGGGGGGACAGGGACACCGGGGAGCTGTTTTTT. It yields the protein CASRGGDRDTGELFF.

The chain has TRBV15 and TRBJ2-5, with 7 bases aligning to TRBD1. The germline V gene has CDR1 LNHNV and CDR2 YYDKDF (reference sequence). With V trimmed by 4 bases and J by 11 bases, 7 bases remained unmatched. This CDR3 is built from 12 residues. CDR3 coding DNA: TGTGCCACCAGCATAAACAGGGGATGGCAGTACTTC. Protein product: CATSINRGWQYF.

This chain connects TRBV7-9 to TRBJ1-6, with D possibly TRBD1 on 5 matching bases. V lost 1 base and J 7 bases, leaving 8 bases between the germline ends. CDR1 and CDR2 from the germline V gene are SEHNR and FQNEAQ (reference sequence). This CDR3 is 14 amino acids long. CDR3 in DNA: TGTGCCAGCAGCTTAGAAGGGGCCAATTCACCCCTCCACTTT. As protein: CASSLEGANSPLHF.

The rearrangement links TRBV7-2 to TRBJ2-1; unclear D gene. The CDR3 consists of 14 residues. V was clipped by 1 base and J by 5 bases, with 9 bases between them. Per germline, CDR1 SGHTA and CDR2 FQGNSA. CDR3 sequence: CASSLVTTNNEQFF. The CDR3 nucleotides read TGTGCCAGCAGCTTAGTCACAACCAACAATGAGCAGTTCTTC.

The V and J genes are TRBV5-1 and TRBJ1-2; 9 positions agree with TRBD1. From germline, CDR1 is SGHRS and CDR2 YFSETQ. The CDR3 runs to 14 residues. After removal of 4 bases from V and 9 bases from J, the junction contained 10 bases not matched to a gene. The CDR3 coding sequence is TGCGCCAGCAGCGCGGATGGACAGGGGACGCGCTACACCTTC. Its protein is CASSADGQGTRYTF.

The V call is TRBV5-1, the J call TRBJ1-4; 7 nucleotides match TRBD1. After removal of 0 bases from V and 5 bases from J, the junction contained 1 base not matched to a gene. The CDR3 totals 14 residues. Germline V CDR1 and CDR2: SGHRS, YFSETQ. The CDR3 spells CASSLEGANEKLFF. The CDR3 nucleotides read TGCGCCAGCAGCTTGGAGGGGGCGAATGAAAAACTGTTTTTT.

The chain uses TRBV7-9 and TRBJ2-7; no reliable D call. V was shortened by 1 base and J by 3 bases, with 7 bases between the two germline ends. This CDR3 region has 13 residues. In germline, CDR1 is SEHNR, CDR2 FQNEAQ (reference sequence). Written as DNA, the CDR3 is TGTGCCAGCAGCTTAGTTCCGGGCTACGAGCAGTACTTC. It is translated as CASSLVPGYEQYF.

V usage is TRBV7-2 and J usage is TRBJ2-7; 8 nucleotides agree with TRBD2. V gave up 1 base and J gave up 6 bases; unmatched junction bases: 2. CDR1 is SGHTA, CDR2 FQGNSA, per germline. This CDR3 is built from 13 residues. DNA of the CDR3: TGTGCCAGCAGCTTAGGAGCGGGGGCCGAGCAGTACTTC. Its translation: CASSLGAGAEQYF.

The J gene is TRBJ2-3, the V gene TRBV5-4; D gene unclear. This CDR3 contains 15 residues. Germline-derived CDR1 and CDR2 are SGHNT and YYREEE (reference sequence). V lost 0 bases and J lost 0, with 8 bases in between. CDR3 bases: TGTGCCAGCAGCTTGGTGTCAGTCAGCACAGATACGCAGTATTTT. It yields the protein CASSLVSVSTDTQYF.

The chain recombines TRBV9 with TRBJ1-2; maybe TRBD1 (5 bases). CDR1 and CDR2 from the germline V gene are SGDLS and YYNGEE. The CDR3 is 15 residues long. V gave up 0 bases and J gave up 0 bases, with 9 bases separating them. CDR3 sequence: CASSVADSANYGYTF. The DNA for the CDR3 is TGTGCCAGCAGCGTAGCTGACAGCGCTAACTATGGCTACACCTTC.

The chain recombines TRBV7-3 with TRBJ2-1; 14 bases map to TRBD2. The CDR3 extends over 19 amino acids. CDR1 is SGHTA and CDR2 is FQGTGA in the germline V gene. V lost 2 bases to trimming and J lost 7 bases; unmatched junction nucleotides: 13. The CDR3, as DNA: TGTGCCAGCAGCTTATACGGAGCGACTAGCGGGAGGGCTAAAAATGAGCAGTTCTTC. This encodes CASSLYGATSGRAKNEQFF.

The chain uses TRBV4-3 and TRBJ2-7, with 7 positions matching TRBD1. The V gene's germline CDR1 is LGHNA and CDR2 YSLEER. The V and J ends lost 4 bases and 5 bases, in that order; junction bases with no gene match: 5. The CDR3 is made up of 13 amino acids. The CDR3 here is CASSRRQGDEQYF. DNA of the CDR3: TGCGCCAGCAGCCGAAGACAGGGTGACGAGCAGTACTTC.

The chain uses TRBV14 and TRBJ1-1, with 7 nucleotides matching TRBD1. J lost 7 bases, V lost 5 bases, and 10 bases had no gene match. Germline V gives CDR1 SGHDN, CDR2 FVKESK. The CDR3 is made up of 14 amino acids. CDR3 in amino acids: CASSYGTAPYEAFF. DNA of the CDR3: TGTGCCAGCAGCTACGGGACAGCGCCTTATGAAGCTTTCTTT.

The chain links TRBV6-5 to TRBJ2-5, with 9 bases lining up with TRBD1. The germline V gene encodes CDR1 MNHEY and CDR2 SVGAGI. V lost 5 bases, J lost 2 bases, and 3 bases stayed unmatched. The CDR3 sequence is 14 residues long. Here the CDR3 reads CASSRDRVQETQYF. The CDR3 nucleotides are TGTGCCAGCAGTCGGGACAGGGTTCAAGAGACCCAGTACTTC.

CDR3 loop: CASIRDRVDEAFF. The CDR3 DNA sequence: TGCGCCAGCATCCGGGACAGGGTTGATGAAGCTTTCTTT. The rearrangement joins TRBV10-1 to TRBJ1-1, with 9 bases aligning to TRBD1. Trimming removed 7 bases from V and 7 bases from J; junction bases left unmatched: 7. The CDR3 sequence is 13 residues long. CDR1 and CDR2 from the germline V gene are WNHNN and SYGVQD (reference sequence).

The CDR3, as DNA: TGCGCCAGCAGCCAAGGACTAGCGGGGGTAGAGACCCAGTACTTC. Translation: CASSQGLAGVETQYF. This chain connects TRBV4-3 to TRBJ2-5, with 12 bases matching TRBD2. The CDR3 runs 15 residues. V lost 1 base and J lost 4; bases outside the gene matches: 1. From germline, CDR1 is LGHNA and CDR2 YSLEER.

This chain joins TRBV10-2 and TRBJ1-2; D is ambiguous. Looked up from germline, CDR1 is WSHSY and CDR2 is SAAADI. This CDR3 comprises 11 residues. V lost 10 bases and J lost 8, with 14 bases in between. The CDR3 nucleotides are TGCGCCATAAGAGGAGGGTCCGGCTACACCTTC. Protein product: CAIRGGSGYTF.

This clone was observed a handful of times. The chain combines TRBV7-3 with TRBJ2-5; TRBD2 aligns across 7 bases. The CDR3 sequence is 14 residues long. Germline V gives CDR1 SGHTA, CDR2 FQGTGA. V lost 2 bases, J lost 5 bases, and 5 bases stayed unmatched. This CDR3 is CASSLGGVDETQYF. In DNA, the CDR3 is TGTGCCAGCAGCTTAGGGGGGGTGGATGAGACCCAGTACTTC. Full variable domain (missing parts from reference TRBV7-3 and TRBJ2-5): GAGVSQTPSNKVTEKGKYVELRCDPISGHTALYWYRQSLGQGPEFLIYFQGTGAADDSGLPNDRFFAVRPEGSVSTLKIQRTERGDSAVYLCASSLGGVDETQYFGPGTRLLVL.

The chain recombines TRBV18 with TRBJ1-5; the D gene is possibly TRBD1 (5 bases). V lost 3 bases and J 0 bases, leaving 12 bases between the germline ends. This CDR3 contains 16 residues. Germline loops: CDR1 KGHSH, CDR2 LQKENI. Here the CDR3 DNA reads TGTGCCAGCTCACCGAAGGACATGAATAGCAATCAGCCCCAGCATTTT. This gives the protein CASSPKDMNSNQPQHF.

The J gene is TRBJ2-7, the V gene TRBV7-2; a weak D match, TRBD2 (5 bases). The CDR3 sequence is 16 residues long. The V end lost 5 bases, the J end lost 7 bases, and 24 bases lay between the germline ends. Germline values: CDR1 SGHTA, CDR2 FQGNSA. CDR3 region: CASSPLERRGRREQYF. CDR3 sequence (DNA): TGTGCCAGCAGCCCATTAGAGAGACGGGGAAGACGGGAGCAGTACTTC.

The CDR3 nucleotides read TGTGCCAGCAGTCATCTCGGGGGTACGCAGTATTTT. Translation gives CASSHLGGTQYF. This chain uses TRBV28 with TRBJ2-3; TRBD2 is a possible D gene (6 bases). Germline CDR1 reads MDHEN; CDR2 reads SYDVKM. The CDR3 spans 12 residues. Trimming took 5 bases from V and 8 from J, leaving 11 bases between them. Using reference TRBV28 and TRBJ2-3 for the parts outside the CDR3, the full variable domain is DVKVTQSSRYLVKRTGEKVFLECVQDMDHENMFWYRQDPGLGLRLIYFSYDVKMKEKGDIPEGYSVSREKKERFSLILESASTNQTSMYLCASSHLGGTQYFGPGTRLTVL.